Below are 18 T cell receptor beta chains sequenced from a single sample in a study of PD-1 blockade in classical Hodgkin lymphoma. Each patient experienced a relapse that followed autologous stem cell transplantation, and brentuximab vedotin exposure varied. From thawed PBMCs, CD4+ T cells were purified using magnetic negative selection. Profiled with immunoSEQ multiplex PCR; TCRdb holds only in-frame clones, not every one. The sample includes roughly 31,000 clones, less than 90% of them seen just once. Material: CD4+ T cells from blood, obtained at baseline. These receptors all come from a human donor with classical Hodgkin lymphoma.

This chain links TRBV30 with TRBJ1-2; D remains ambiguous. Germline V gene data show CDR1 as GTSNPN and CDR2 as SVGIG (reference sequence). V lost 4 bases and J 0 bases, leaving 12 bases between the germline ends. The CDR3 totals 14 residues. Here the CDR3 reads CAWTPLGANYGYTF. In DNA form, the CDR3 reads TGTGCCTGGACGCCGCTGGGAGCTAACTATGGCTACACCTTC.

CDR3 sequence reads: CASSAIQGNQYF. For the CDR3, the DNA is TGTGCCAGCAGTGCTATACAGGGAAACCAGTACTTC. The chain recombines TRBV2 with TRBJ2-5; a weak D match, TRBD1 (6 bases). V was clipped by 4 bases and J by 10 bases, with 13 bases between them. This CDR3 spans 12 amino acids. The germline CDR1 and CDR2 sequences are SNHLY and FYNNEI.

The chain links TRBV19 to TRBJ1-2; 7 bases map to TRBD1. Looked up from germline, CDR1 is LNHDA and CDR2 is SQIVND (reference sequence). The CDR3 consists of 14 residues. After removal of 5 bases from V and 2 bases from J, the junction contained 5 bases not matched to a gene. CDR3 amino acids: CASSSPGQNYGYTF. The DNA of the CDR3 is TGTGCCAGTAGTTCACCGGGACAGAACTATGGCTACACCTTC.

This chain uses TRBV29-1 with TRBJ2-7; D call uncertain. The germline V gene encodes CDR1 SQVTM and CDR2 ANQGSEA. V was pared by 4 bases and J by 0 bases, with 13 bases between. The CDR3 has 14 amino acids. The CDR3 DNA sequence: TGCAGCGTTGTAGTCGGCTCGAGCTCCTACGAGCAGTACTTC. It is translated as CSVVVGSSSYEQYF.

The chain recombines TRBV28 with TRBJ1-1, with D maybe TRBD1 (5 bases). Germline V gives CDR1 MDHEN, CDR2 SYDVKM. The CDR3 is 16 amino acids. V was shortened by 1 base and J by 1 base, with 13 bases between the two germline ends. Written as DNA, the CDR3 is TGTGCCAGCAGTTTATTGGCCGGGACTCAGAACACTGAAGCTTTCTTT. It translates to CASSLLAGTQNTEAFF.

This clone was found once. The genes are TRBV28 and TRBJ2-1; the match to TRBD2 covers 11 bases. V lost 5 bases, J lost 5 bases, and 8 bases stayed unmatched. The CDR3 is 16 amino acids. Germline CDR1 MDHEN, CDR2 SYDVKM. This CDR3 reads CASSPQIAGGDNEQFF. The CDR3 bases are TGTGCCAGCAGTCCCCAAATAGCGGGAGGGGACAATGAGCAGTTCTTC.

The CDR3 coding sequence is TGTGCCAGCAGTCCCACAGGGCTCAATCAGCCCCAGCATTTT. Amino acid sequence: CASSPTGLNQPQHF. The chain employs TRBV28 and TRBJ1-5; maybe TRBD1 (6 bases). Trimming stripped 5 bases from V and 3 bases from J, with 11 bases between. The CDR3 is 14 residues long. The germline gives CDR1 MDHEN, CDR2 SYDVKM.

The J gene is TRBJ2-1, the V gene TRBV5-1; D not certain. The germline V and J ends were trimmed by 0 bases and 2 bases, with 12 bases remaining between them. Germline V gives CDR1 SGHRS, CDR2 YFSETQ. The CDR3 is 16 residues long. The CDR3 spells CASSLVLAPAYNEQFF. CDR3 coding DNA: TGCGCCAGCAGCTTGGTGTTGGCGCCCGCCTACAATGAGCAGTTCTTC.

This rearrangement joins TRBV27 to TRBJ1-3; D call uncertain. V lost 8 bases, J lost 0 bases, and 8 bases lay in between. The CDR3 length is 13 residues. Germline V gene sequence: CDR1 MNHEY, CDR2 SMNVEV (reference sequence). The CDR3 sequence is CASWALSGNTIYF. The CDR3, as DNA: TGTGCCAGCTGGGCCCTCTCTGGAAACACCATATATTTT.

The chain combines TRBV10-2 with TRBJ1-2; a weak D match, TRBD1 (5 bases). This CDR3 is 15 amino acids long. Germline CDR1 reads WSHSY; CDR2 reads SAAADI. V was clipped by 4 bases and J by 2 bases, with 14 bases between them. Here the CDR3 reads CASSADTRANYGYTF. The CDR3 DNA is TGCGCCAGCAGTGCGGACACCCGGGCGAACTATGGCTACACCTTC.

The genes are TRBV6-5 and TRBJ1-5, with D maybe TRBD1 (6 bases). Trimming left V 3 bases short and J 11 bases short, with 20 bases between. From germline, CDR1 is MNHEY and CDR2 SVGAGI. There are 15 residues in the CDR3. CDR3 sequence: CASSYDRGVSGTQHF. Written as DNA, the CDR3 is TGTGCCAGCAGTTATGATAGGGGGGTAAGTGGGACCCAGCATTTT.

The chain couples TRBV7-9 to TRBJ1-3; D uncertain. Trimming cost V 1 base and J 0 bases, with 4 bases left between them. In germline, CDR1 is SEHNR, CDR2 FQNEAQ (reference sequence). The CDR3 consists of 14 residues. CDR3 coding DNA: TGTGCCAGCAGCTTAGGCCCCTCTGGAAACACCATATATTTT. The encoded protein is CASSLGPSGNTIYF. Full variable domain (rest looked up from reference TRBV7-9 and TRBJ1-3): DTGVSQNPRHKITKRGQNVTFRCDPISEHNRLYWYRQTLGQGPEFLTYFQNEAQLEKSRLLSDRFSAERPKGSFSTLEIQRTEQGDSAMYLCASSLGPSGNTIYFGEGSWLTVV.

The genes are TRBV10-3 and TRBJ2-1, with 7 nucleotides matching TRBD2. Trimming cost V 4 bases and J 3 bases; bases outside gene matches: 6. Germline V lookup: CDR1 ENHRY, CDR2 SYGVKD. This CDR3 is built from 15 residues. CDR3 coding DNA: TGTGCCATCAGTGCTTTGGAGCGGGACTACAATGAGCAGTTCTTC. Amino acids: CAISALERDYNEQFF.

The J gene is TRBJ1-1, the V gene TRBV11-2, with D unresolved. Germline values: CDR1 SGHAT, CDR2 FQNNGV. The CDR3 covers 16 residues. Trimming took 4 bases from V and 1 from J, leaving 16 bases between them. CDR3 nucleotides: TGTGCCAGCAGCTCTTCACCTCCCGCAGGGAACACTGAAGCTTTCTTT. Its translation: CASSSSPPAGNTEAFF.

The chain couples TRBV7-2 to TRBJ2-1; D remains unclear. The germline V gene has CDR1 SGHTA and CDR2 FQGNSA. Deletions cut 4 bases from V and 4 bases from J, with 8 bases between. This CDR3 has 13 residues. The DNA for the CDR3 is TGTGCCAGCAGCTCTCTAAATTACAATGAGCAGTTCTTC. As protein: CASSSLNYNEQFF.

The V and J genes are TRBV10-3 and TRBJ2-1, with D unclear. This CDR3 has 13 amino acids. Germline values: CDR1 ENHRY, CDR2 SYGVKD. V was trimmed by 3 bases and J by 10 bases, leaving 13 bases between them. CDR3 in amino acids: CAISDSSAQEQFF. As DNA, the CDR3 is TGTGCCATCAGTGATAGTTCAGCCCAAGAGCAGTTCTTC.

The chain couples TRBV19 to TRBJ1-2; 7 bases line up with TRBD1. The CDR3 is 15 residues long. The ends lost 10 bases at V and 5 bases at J; junction bases unmatched: 16. Germline V gene sequence: CDR1 LNHDA, CDR2 SQIVND (reference sequence). CDR3 sequence (DNA): TGTGCCACCGAAGGGGATAGAGGGGGCGGTTATGGCTACACCTTC. As protein: CATEGDRGGGYGYTF.

This clone was picked up a small number of times. V is TRBV10-3 and J is TRBJ2-7; TRBD1 might be the D (5 bases). CDR3 length: 13 residues. V lost 3 bases, J lost 3 bases, and 9 bases lay in between. CDR1 and CDR2 from the germline V gene are ENHRY and SYGVKD. The DNA for the CDR3 is TGTGCCATCAGTGACTACCAGGGCTACGAGCAGTACTTC. This gives the protein CAISDYQGYEQYF.